This T cell receptor (beta chain) comes out of a study of cytomegalovirus exposure and HLA in healthy donors. Overall study results and limits: What a later analysis showed was that several of the most significant clusters appeared linked to common viral pathogens.

The ends lost 3 bases at V and 3 bases at J; junction bases unmatched: 5. The germline V gene has CDR1 WNHNN and CDR2 SYGVQD (reference sequence). The CDR3 extends over 15 amino acids. Use of 60 Vbeta and 13 Jbeta primers characterized the PCR. TCRdb keeps only in-frame clones here, not all; method: immunoSEQ multiplex PCR. The sample features 60,000 to 90,000 clones, with 5% in its top ten. As regards this clone: The antigen remains undetermined.

The chain couples TRBV10-1 to TRBJ2-1; the match to TRBD2 covers 7 bases. The sample was PBMCs. The sequence was collected from a middle-aged woman in good health and CMV-seropositive. The CDR3, as DNA: TGCGCCAGCAGTGATTCGAGCGGGATCTACAATGAGCAGTTCTTC. Translation: CASSDSSGIYNEQFF.